This T cell receptor (beta chain) was obtained from a study of blood T cell repertoires in COVID-19. The CDR3 length is 14 residues. Trimming left V 1 base short and J 7 bases short, with 13 bases between. The germline V gene has CDR1 MGHDK and CDR2 SYGVNS. Some clones are missing from TCRdb's copy, which holds only in-frame ones; the method was immunoSEQ multiplex PCR. The sample contains 65,000 to 85,000 clones, approximately 90% of which appear only once. The sample comprised peripheral blood. The sequence came from a human donor in a cohort sampled during active COVID-19. The V gene is TRBV25-1, the J gene TRBJ1-2; D gene uncertain. The DNA for the CDR3 is TGTGCCAGCAGTGAATTTGGCCAGAATGCTGGCTACACCTTC. Translating gives CASSEFGQNAGYTF.